This T cell receptor (beta chain) stems from a study of T cell responses to AZD1222 COVID-19 vaccine. This table comes from immunoSEQ multiplex PCR, and its TCRdb copy is limited to in-frame clones, with some not included. This table holds around 150,000 clones, just under 95% found once. V shed 0 bases and J 5 bases; nucleotides not matched to a gene: 5. Germline V gene lookup returns CDR1 SGDLS and CDR2 YYNGEE. This CDR3 comprises 15 residues. The receptor was isolated from an adult in good health. The sample here was peripheral blood, taken on day 0 of AZD1222 vaccination. The rearrangement links TRBV9 to TRBJ2-3; 8 bases agree with TRBD2. CDR3 sequence: CASSVGAGERDTQYF. The CDR3 nucleotides are TGTGCCAGCAGCGTAGGAGCGGGAGAGAGAGATACGCAGTATTTT. Together with reference TRBV9 and TRBJ2-3, the CDR3 gives the full variable domain: DSGVTQTPKHLITATGQRVTLRCSPRSGDLSVYWYQQSLDQGLQFLIQYYNGEERAKGNILERFSAQQFPDLHSELNLSSLELGDSALYFCASSVGAGERDTQYFGPGTRLTVL.